This TCR beta chain was captured in a study of T cell responses to AZD1222 COVID-19 vaccine. Study outcomes and limitations: The CD4 TCRs associated with vaccination extended across spike and predominated at 160-218 and 743-854. Donors were chiefly white British, with a greater number of females, and clonal diversity was perhaps underestimated.

To note about this clone: The antigen remains undetermined.

The table came from immunoSEQ multiplex PCR; TCRdb's copy has only in-frame clones and leaves some out. The sample contains roughly 180,000 clones, about 93% of which appear only once. V shed 6 bases and J shed 3 bases, with 14 bases lying between them. This CDR3 is 14 amino acids long. Germline assignment: CDR1 MDHEN and CDR2 SYDVKM. This receptor was identified in an adult who received the MenACWY meningococcal vaccine as a control. This sequence joins TRBV28 and TRBJ1-2; no definite D call. The specimen comprised peripheral blood, sampled 28 days after the second dose of the MenACWY control vaccine. CDR3 nucleotide sequence: TGTGCCAGCAGCCTTTCTTTTGGGGACTATGGCTACACCTTC. Protein sequence: CASSLSFGDYGYTF.